What follows are 24 T cell receptor beta chains derived from one specimen sequenced in a study of cytomegalovirus exposure and HLA in healthy donors. PCR amplification relied on 60 Vbeta primers (plus 13 Jbeta primers). Libraries were prepared by immunoSEQ multiplex PCR; TCRdb keeps only in-frame clonotypes and omits some of them. Among around 180,000 clones listed, approximately 80% were seen once. The specimen was PBMCs. These receptors came from a girl aged 2 to 10 in good health and CMV-seropositive.

This chain uses TRBV29-1 with TRBJ2-7; 9 nucleotides agree with TRBD1. V was clipped by 5 bases and J by 5 bases; unmatched bases: 16. The germline V gene has CDR1 SQVTM and CDR2 ANQGSEA. The CDR3 has 16 amino acids. CDR3 in DNA: TGCAGCGTTTTATCAGGGGACAGGGCCTTTGGGGACGAGCAGTACTTC. This translates into CSVLSGDRAFGDEQYF.

This clone has just a few counts. The V and J genes are TRBV6-5 and TRBJ1-1; 7 nucleotides match TRBD1. Per the germline V gene, CDR1 is MNHEY and CDR2 is SVGAGI. V lost 2 bases, J lost 10 bases, and 7 bases stayed unmatched. The CDR3 runs 13 residues. In DNA, the CDR3 is TGTGCCAGCAGTTACGGAGGGGGCGAAAGAGCTTTCTTT. It translates to CASSYGGGERAFF.

V is TRBV11-2 and J is TRBJ2-3, with 7 bases fitting TRBD1. The CDR3 spans 15 residues. Unmatched junction bases numbered 13, after V lost 7 bases and J lost 6 bases. Germline CDR1 reads SGHAT; CDR2 reads FQNNGV. The CDR3 sequence: CASTRLEGAGDTQYF. In nucleotides, the CDR3 is TGTGCCAGCACCCGACTCGAGGGGGCAGGGGATACGCAGTATTTT.

The genes are TRBV29-1 and TRBJ1-2; TRBD1 might be the D (6 bases). The V gene's germline CDR1 is SQVTM and CDR2 ANQGSEA. This CDR3 region has 12 residues. V dropped 7 bases and J dropped 6 bases, with 15 bases sitting between them. Here the CDR3 reads CSEGGGGDGYTF. CDR3 DNA: TGCAGCGAGGGAGGGGGAGGAGATGGCTACACCTTC. The full variable domain, rest sourced from reference TRBV29-1 and TRBJ1-2, is SAVISQKPSRDICQRGTSLTIQCQVDSQVTMMFWYRQQPGQSLTLIATANQGSEATYESGFVIDKFPISRPNLTFSTLTVSNMSPEDSSIYLCSEGGGGDGYTFGSGTRLTVV.

The chain uses TRBV19 and TRBJ2-7; possibly TRBD2 for D (5 bases). CDR1 is LNHDA and CDR2 is SQIVND in the germline V gene (reference sequence). There are 16 residues in the CDR3. With 5 bases removed from V and 0 bases from J, the gap between germline ends came to 17 bases. The DNA of the CDR3 is TGTGCCAGTAGTCCCCGTGAGGGAGCGACCTCCTACGAGCAGTACTTC. This gives the protein CASSPREGATSYEQYF.

The chain recombines TRBV6-5 with TRBJ2-7, with 11 bases that match TRBD2. This CDR3 region has 15 residues. Germline CDR1 reads MNHEY; CDR2 reads SVGAGI. With 5 bases clipped from V and 2 bases from J, the junction kept 5 bases outside the gene matches. The DNA of the CDR3 is TGTGCCAGCAGTAAACTAGCGGGAGCGACCTACGAGCAGTACTTC. Translation: CASSKLAGATYEQYF.

This clone was seen only once. The chain links TRBV7-9 to TRBJ2-7; 10 nucleotides line up with TRBD2. Germline-derived CDR1 and CDR2 are SEHNR and FQNEAQ (reference sequence). This CDR3 comprises 16 residues. Trimming at V came to 5 bases and at J to 3 bases, leaving 10 bases not matched to a gene. As DNA, the CDR3 is TGTGCCAGCAGCAGCCCCCTAGCGGGAGATCTCTACGAGCAGTACTTC. Translating it yields CASSSPLAGDLYEQYF. The whole variable domain, filled in from reference TRBV7-9 and TRBJ2-7, reads DTGVSQNPRHKITKRGQNVTFRCDPISEHNRLYWYRQTLGQGPEFLTYFQNEAQLEKSRLLSDRFSAERPKGSFSTLEIQRTEQGDSAMYLCASSSPLAGDLYEQYFGPGTRLTVT.

This clone was counted between two and nine times. The chain uses TRBV7-2 and TRBJ2-2; TRBD2 aligns across 9 bases. This CDR3 spans 17 amino acids. Trimming took 1 base from V and 4 from J; bases not matched to a gene: 7. Germline V gives CDR1 SGHTA, CDR2 FQGNSA. The CDR3 coding sequence is TGTGCCAGCAGCTTAGATTTTGGACTAGCGACCACCGGGGAGCTGTTTTTT. It translates to CASSLDFGLATTGELFF.

This chain uses TRBV5-6 with TRBJ2-1; 8 nucleotides match TRBD2. The CDR3 is made up of 16 amino acids. V was pared by 0 bases and J by 1 base, with 3 bases of the junction left unmatched. CDR1 and CDR2 from the germline V gene are SGHDT and YYEEEE. The CDR3 DNA follows: TGTGCCAGCAGCTTGGACCTAGCGGGTTCCTACAATGAGCAGTTCTTC. This sequence encodes CASSLDLAGSYNEQFF.

This clone was picked up one time. The chain has TRBV5-6 and TRBJ2-1; 15 bases fit TRBD2. Germline V gene sequence: CDR1 SGHDT, CDR2 YYEEEE. Trimming at V came to 5 bases and at J to 4 bases, leaving 4 bases not matched to a gene. This CDR3 comprises 16 residues. The CDR3 loop is CASRQGLAGGYNEQFF. The CDR3 DNA reads TGTGCCAGCAGGCAGGGACTAGCGGGAGGTTACAATGAGCAGTTCTTC.

The chain links TRBV30 to TRBJ1-3; D ambiguous. With 0 bases removed from V and 3 bases from J, the gap between germline ends came to 9 bases. This CDR3 is built from 14 residues. In germline, CDR1 is GTSNPN, CDR2 SVGIG (reference sequence). Written as DNA, the CDR3 is TGTGCCTGGAGTGTAACCCAGATTGGAAACACCATATATTTT. Translation gives CAWSVTQIGNTIYF.

The chain employs TRBV2 and TRBJ1-5, with 9 bases identical to TRBD1. The CDR3 length is 15 residues. The trim removed 3 bases at V and 2 bases at J, leaving 2 bases unmatched. The germline CDR1 and CDR2 sequences are SNHLY and FYNNEI. The CDR3 nucleotides are TGTGCCAGCAGTGATAGGACAGGGGGCAATCAGCCCCAGCATTTT. Its protein product is CASSDRTGGNQPQHF. The full variable domain, rest sourced from reference TRBV2 and TRBJ1-5, is EPEVTQTPSHQVTQMGQEVILRCVPISNHLYFYWYRQILGQKVEFLVSFYNNEISEKSEIFDDQFSVERPDGSNFTLKIRSTKLEDSAMYFCASSDRTGGNQPQHFGDGTRLSIL.

This chain connects TRBV30 to TRBJ2-1; the D is unclear. Germline-derived CDR1 and CDR2 are GTSNPN and SVGIG (reference sequence). Between the trimmed V and J ends, which lost 4 bases and 0 bases, there was a span of 7 bases. This CDR3 comprises 13 residues. The CDR3 loop reads CAWTTGSYNEQFF. The CDR3 DNA follows: TGTGCCTGGACGACGGGCTCCTACAATGAGCAGTTCTTC.

This chain connects TRBV6-1 to TRBJ2-7; TRBD2 is a possible D gene (5 bases). The CDR3 is 13 residues long. Trimming left V 2 bases short and J 6 bases short, with 11 bases between. Germline CDR1 MNHNS, CDR2 SASEGT. Written as DNA, the CDR3 is TGTGCCAGCAGTGAAAGGAGAGGGCGCGAGCAGTACTTC. Protein sequence: CASSERRGREQYF.

This chain uses TRBV6-1 with TRBJ2-7, with 9 bases matching TRBD1. CDR1 is MNHNS and CDR2 is SASEGT in the germline V gene. The CDR3 consists of 16 residues. V was pared by 4 bases and J by 1 base, with 8 bases of the junction left unmatched. CDR3 coding DNA: TGTGCCAGCAGTGGACGGATACAGGGGGCATCCTACGAGCAGTACTTC. This translates into CASSGRIQGASYEQYF.

This chain joins TRBV27 and TRBJ2-7, with D maybe TRBD2 (6 bases). Trimming removed 2 bases from V and 2 bases from J, with 10 bases in between. The CDR3 consists of 14 residues. Per germline, CDR1 MNHEY and CDR2 SMNVEV (reference sequence). The CDR3 region is CASSLVAGTYEQYF. The CDR3 DNA follows: TGTGCCAGCAGTTTAGTGGCGGGGACCTACGAGCAGTACTTC.

This clone was recorded a few times. The J gene is TRBJ1-1, the V gene TRBV6-1; D uncertain. CDR3 length: 15 amino acids. V gave up 7 bases and J gave up 3 bases, with 18 bases separating them. Per the germline V gene, CDR1 is MNHNS and CDR2 is SASEGT. The CDR3 region is CASIHPRVIYTEAFF. The DNA for the CDR3 is TGTGCCAGCATTCACCCGCGGGTAATTTACACTGAAGCTTTCTTT.

This chain connects TRBV11-3 to TRBJ2-2, with D possibly being TRBD1 (6 bases). This CDR3 is 17 amino acids long. The V end lost 4 bases, the J end lost 0 bases, and 15 bases lay between the germline ends. Germline V lookup: CDR1 SGHNT, CDR2 YENEEA. The CDR3 DNA is TGTGCCAGCAGCTCTCCCTCCAGGGGACCGAACACCGGGGAGCTGTTTTTT. This sequence encodes CASSSPSRGPNTGELFF.

The genes are TRBV7-2 and TRBJ2-2, with D possibly matching TRBD1 (5 bases). The CDR3 sequence is 14 residues long. V dropped 5 bases and J dropped 1 base, with 8 bases sitting between them. CDR1 is SGHTA, CDR2 FQGNSA, per germline. The chain's CDR3 is CASSRDRNTGELFF. The CDR3 region has the DNA TGTGCCAGCAGCCGAGACAGGAACACCGGGGAGCTGTTTTTT.

The chain is built from TRBV15 and TRBJ1-5; 10 bases are shared with TRBD1. Germline CDR1 is LNHNV and CDR2 is YYDKDF (reference sequence). V shed 3 bases, J shed 0 bases, and the junction held 11 bases outside the gene matches. There are 19 residues in the CDR3. The CDR3 nucleotides read TGTGCCACCAGCAGGGCTTCGACAGGGGGCCCTAATAGCAATCAGCCCCAGCATTTT. It yields the protein CATSRASTGGPNSNQPQHF. The full variable domain, completed using reference TRBV15 and TRBJ1-5, is DAMVIQNPRYQVTQFGKPVTLSCSQTLNHNVMYWYQQKSSQAPKLLFHYYDKDFNNEADTPDNFQSRRPNTSFCFLDIRSPGLGDTAMYLCATSRASTGGPNSNQPQHFGDGTRLSIL.

The genes are TRBV19 and TRBJ1-5; possible D gene TRBD1, 6 bases. This CDR3 comprises 15 residues. Between the trimmed V and J ends, which lost 3 bases and 4 bases, there was a span of 13 bases. Germline V lookup: CDR1 LNHDA, CDR2 SQIVND (reference sequence). The CDR3 nucleotides are TGTGCCAGTAGTATGGGGGCTTGGGCTAATCAGCCCCAGCATTTT. Translating gives CASSMGAWANQPQHF.

J is TRBJ1-5 and V is TRBV4-1; tentative D call: TRBD1 (6 bases). CDR1 MGHRA and CDR2 YSYEKL come from the germline V gene. CDR3 size: 16 residues. V was trimmed by 0 bases and J by 1 base, leaving 10 bases between them. The CDR3 sequence: CASSQETGYSNQPQHF. The CDR3 DNA sequence: TGCGCCAGCAGCCAAGAGACAGGCTACAGCAATCAGCCCCAGCATTTT.

Here the CDR3 reads CAWRAKLAGGSNEQFF. The CDR3 DNA sequence: TGTGCCTGGAGGGCTAAACTAGCGGGAGGGTCCAATGAGCAGTTCTTC. The chain is built from TRBV30 and TRBJ2-1; 13 bases map to TRBD2. The V gene end was trimmed by 3 bases and the J gene end by 6 bases; junction bases not matched to a gene: 8. This CDR3 is built from 16 residues. The V gene's germline CDR1 is GTSNPN and CDR2 SVGIG (reference sequence).

The chain links TRBV25-1 to TRBJ2-1, with TRBD2 matching over 10 bases. V trimming: 5 bases; J trimming: 3 bases; junction bases outside the gene matches: 7. The CDR3 has 16 amino acids. Per germline, CDR1 MGHDK and CDR2 SYGVNS. The CDR3 protein is CASSTTSGVYYNEQFF. CDR3 DNA: TGTGCCAGCAGTACTACTAGCGGGGTATACTACAATGAGCAGTTCTTC. The complete variable domain, with remaining parts taken from reference TRBV25-1 and TRBJ2-1, reads EADIYQTPRYLVIGTGKKITLECSQTMGHDKMYWYQQDPGMELHLIHYSYGVNSTEKGDLSSESTVSRIRTEHFPLTLESARPSHTSQYLCASSTTSGVYYNEQFFGPGTRLTVL.